This TCR delta chain was observed in a study of gamma-delta T cells after stem cell transplantation. With CATT, TCRdb re-called clones from the RT-PCR reads. This sample carries over a thousand delta-chain clones, about 9.4% of them seen once, and the ten largest clones take roughly 60%. The length of the CDR3 is 19 residues. CDR1 is TSESDYY and CDR2 is QEAYKQQN in the germline V gene. Trimming took off 10 bases at V and 0 bases at J, with 31 bases between the two ends. The J gene is TRDJ1, the V gene TRAV38-2/DV8, with D perhaps being TRDD2 or TRDD3 (5 bases each). This receptor was identified in a human donor. It is not recorded whose cells these are; they may come from a transplant donor. Sequenced sample: gamma-delta T cells. CDR3: CALFLRRWEIMGYTDKLIF. DNA for the CDR3: TGTGCTCTTTTCCTGCGTCGCTGGGAGATAATGGGGTACACCGATAAACTCATCTTT.